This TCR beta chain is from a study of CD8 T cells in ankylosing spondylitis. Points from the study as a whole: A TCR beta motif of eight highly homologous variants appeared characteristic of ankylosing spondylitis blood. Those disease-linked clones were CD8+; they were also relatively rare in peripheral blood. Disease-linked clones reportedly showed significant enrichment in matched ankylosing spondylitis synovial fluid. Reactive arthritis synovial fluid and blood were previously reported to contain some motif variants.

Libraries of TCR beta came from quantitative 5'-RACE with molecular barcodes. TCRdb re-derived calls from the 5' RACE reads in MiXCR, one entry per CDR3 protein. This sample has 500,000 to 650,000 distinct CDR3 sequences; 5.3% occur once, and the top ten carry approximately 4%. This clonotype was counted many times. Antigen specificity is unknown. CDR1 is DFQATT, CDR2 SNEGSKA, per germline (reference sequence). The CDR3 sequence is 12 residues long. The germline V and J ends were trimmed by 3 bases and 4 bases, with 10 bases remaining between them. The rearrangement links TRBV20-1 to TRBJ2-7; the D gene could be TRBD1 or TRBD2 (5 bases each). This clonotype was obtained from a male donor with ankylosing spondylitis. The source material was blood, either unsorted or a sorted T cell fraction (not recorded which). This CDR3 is CSASGTQYEQYF. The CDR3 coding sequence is TGCAGTGCTAGCGGGACCCAATACGAGCAGTACTTC.